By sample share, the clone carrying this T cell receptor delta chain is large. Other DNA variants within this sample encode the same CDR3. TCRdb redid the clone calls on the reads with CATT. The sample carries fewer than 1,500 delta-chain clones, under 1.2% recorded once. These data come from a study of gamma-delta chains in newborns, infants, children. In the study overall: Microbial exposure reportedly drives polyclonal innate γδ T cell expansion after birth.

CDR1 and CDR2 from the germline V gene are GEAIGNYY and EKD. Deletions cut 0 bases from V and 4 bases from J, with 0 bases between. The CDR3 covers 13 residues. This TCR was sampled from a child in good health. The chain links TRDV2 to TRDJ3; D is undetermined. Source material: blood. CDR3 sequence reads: CACDTWDTRQMFF. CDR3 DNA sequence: TGTGCCTGTGACACCTGGGACACCCGACAGATGTTTTTC.